A selection of T cell receptor beta chains follows, all from one sample in a study of cytotoxic CD8 clonotypes in ibrutinib-treated CLL. Libraries were prepared by immunoSEQ multiplex PCR; TCRdb keeps only in-frame clonotypes and omits some of them. The repertoire consists of some 65,000 clones, with approximately 57% occurring once and the leading ten covering roughly 15%. The sample was PBMCs, taken after 12 months of ibrutinib treatment. The receptors stem from a human donor with chronic lymphocytic leukemia. Both conserved end residues are part of each CDR3. The D gene is left open where the match is weak. The size of a clone is reported for some rows only, either as once, few or many, or as a class for expanded clones.

size	D	V	J	CDR3	DNA
NA	TRBD2	TRBV9	TRBJ2-1	CASSGLAGGGEQFF	TGTGCCAGCAGCGGACTAGCGGGGGGTGGTGAGCAGTTCTTC
NA	TRBD2	TRBV5-1	TRBJ2-7	CASSFSSGGFTYEQYF	TGCGCCAGCAGCTTCTCCAGCGGGGGGTTCACCTACGAGCAGTACTTC
NA	TRBD1	TRBV18	TRBJ2-7	CASSPTGGDEQYF	TGTGCCAGCTCACCCACAGGGGGCGACGAGCAGTACTTC
few	TRBD1	TRBV5-4	TRBJ2-7	CASSFTGGSEQYF	TGTGCCAGCAGCTTTACAGGGGGAAGCGAGCAGTACTTC
NA	NA	TRBV28	TRBJ2-2	CASMRQNTGELFF	TGTGCCAGCATGAGACAGAACACCGGGGAGCTGTTTTTT
many	NA	TRBV28	TRBJ2-5	CASIAPGRETQYF	TGTGCCAGCATAGCGCCCGGTAGGGAGACCCAGTACTTC
few	TRBD2	TRBV7-6	TRBJ2-1	CASSPWRGGGNEQFF	TGTGCCAGCAGCCCATGGCGGGGGGGTGGGAATGAGCAGTTCTTC
few	TRBD1	TRBV6-6	TRBJ1-2	CASSSYPGQGAEGYTF	TGTGCCAGCAGTTCCTACCCGGGACAGGGGGCAGAAGGCTACACCTTC
few	NA	TRBV9	TRBJ1-6	CASSGSGRVGNSPLHF	TGTGCCAGCAGCGGATCAGGGCGCGTTGGGAATTCACCCCTCCACTTT
NA	NA	TRBV6-5	TRBJ1-2	CASMGDRPYGYTF	TGTGCCAGCATGGGGGACCGACCCTATGGCTACACCTTC
many	NA	TRBV18	TRBJ2-1	CASSPRDEQFF	TGTGCCAGCTCACCACGGGATGAGCAGTTCTTC
few	NA	TRBV7-9	TRBJ2-1	CASSPTSSYNEQFF	TGTGCCAGCAGCCCCACCTCAAGCTACAATGAGCAGTTCTTC
NA	TRBD2	TRBV7-7	TRBJ2-2	CASSPGLAGRRAGELFF	TGTGCCAGCAGCCCTGGACTAGCGGGGAGAAGGGCCGGGGAGCTGTTTTTT
NA	NA	TRBV6-1	TRBJ2-1	CASSGWNEQFF	TGTGCCAGCAGTGGATGGAATGAGCAGTTCTTC
many	TRBD1	TRBV6-1	TRBJ2-3	CASSVRQGDTQYF	TGTGCCAGCAGTGTCCGACAGGGAGATACGCAGTATTTT
once	TRBD1	TRBV7-9	TRBJ1-6	CASSSTGDSPLHF	TGTGCCAGCAGCTCCACAGGGGATTCACCCCTCCACTTT
NA	NA	TRBV5-5	TRBJ2-7	CASSFLPFGSDEQYF	TGTGCCAGCAGCTTTTTACCTTTCGGCTCAGACGAGCAGTACTTC
NA	NA	TRBV19	TRBJ1-1	CASSIGGLTEAFF	TGTGCCAGTAGTATAGGTGGATTGACTGAAGCTTTCTTT
NA	NA	TRBV7-2	TRBJ2-3	CASTITSPTRPTDTQYF	TGTGCCAGCACAATCACGTCCCCGACACGGCCCACAGATACGCAGTATTTT
NA	TRBD2	TRBV19	TRBJ2-2	CASSTSGSGGELFF	TGTGCCAGTAGTACTAGCGGGAGTGGCGGGGAGCTGTTTTTT
NA	NA	TRBV4-1	TRBJ1-1	CASSQRQTNTEAFF	TGCGCCAGCAGCCAACGTCAGACGAACACTGAAGCTTTCTTT
NA	NA	TRBV28	TRBJ1-2	CASSFTGGAGGYTF	TGTGCCAGCAGTTTTACGGGGGGCGCCGGTGGCTACACCTTC
NA	NA	TRBV6-5	TRBJ1-4	CASSKTPNRELFF	TGTGCCAGCAGTAAGACCCCGAACAGGGAACTGTTTTTT
NA	NA	TRBV11-2	TRBJ1-1	CASSPARAEAFF	TGTGCCAGCAGCCCCGCGAGGGCTGAAGCTTTCTTT
NA	NA	TRBV21-1	TRBJ1-3	CASSGVFSGNTIYF	TGTGCCAGCAGCGGGGTGTTCTCTGGAAACACCATATATTTT
NA	TRBD2	TRBV11-2	TRBJ2-2	CASSFLAGNTGELFF	TGTGCCAGCAGCTTCCTAGCGGGAAACACCGGGGAGCTGTTTTTT
few	NA	TRBV27	TRBJ1-1	CASSMYQGIGNTEAFF	TGTGCCAGCAGCATGTACCAGGGAATCGGGAACACTGAAGCTTTCTTT
NA	NA	TRBV5-1	TRBJ2-1	CASRYALGSSYNEQFF	TGCGCCAGCAGATACGCGTTAGGGAGCTCCTACAATGAGCAGTTCTTC